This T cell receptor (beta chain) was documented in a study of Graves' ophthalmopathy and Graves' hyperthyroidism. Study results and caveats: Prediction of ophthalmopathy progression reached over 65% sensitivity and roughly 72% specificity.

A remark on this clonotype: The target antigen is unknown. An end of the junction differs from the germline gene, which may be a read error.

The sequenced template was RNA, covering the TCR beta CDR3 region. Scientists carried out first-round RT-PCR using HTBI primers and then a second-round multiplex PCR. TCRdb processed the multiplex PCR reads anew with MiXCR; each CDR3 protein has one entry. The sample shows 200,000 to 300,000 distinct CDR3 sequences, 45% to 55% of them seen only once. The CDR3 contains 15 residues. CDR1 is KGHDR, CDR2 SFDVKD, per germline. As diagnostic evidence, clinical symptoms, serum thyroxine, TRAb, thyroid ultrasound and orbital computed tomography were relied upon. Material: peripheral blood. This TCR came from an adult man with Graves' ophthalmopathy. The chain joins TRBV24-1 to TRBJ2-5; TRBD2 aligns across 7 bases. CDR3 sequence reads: CASSLKREGGETQYF. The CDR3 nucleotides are TGTGCCAGCAGTTTAAAGCGGGAAGGAGGGGAGACCCAGTACTTC.